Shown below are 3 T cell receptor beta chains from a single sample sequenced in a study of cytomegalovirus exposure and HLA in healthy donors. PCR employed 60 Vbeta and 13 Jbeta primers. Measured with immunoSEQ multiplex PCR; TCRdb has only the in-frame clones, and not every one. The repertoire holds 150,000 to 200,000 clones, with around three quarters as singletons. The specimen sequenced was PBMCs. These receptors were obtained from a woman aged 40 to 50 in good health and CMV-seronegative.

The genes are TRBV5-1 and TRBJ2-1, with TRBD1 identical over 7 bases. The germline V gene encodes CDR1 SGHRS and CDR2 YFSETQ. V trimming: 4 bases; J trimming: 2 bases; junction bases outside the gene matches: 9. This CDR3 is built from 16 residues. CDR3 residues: CASSMRPGQTYNEQFF. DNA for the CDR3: TGCGCCAGCAGCATGCGGCCGGGACAGACCTACAATGAGCAGTTCTTC.

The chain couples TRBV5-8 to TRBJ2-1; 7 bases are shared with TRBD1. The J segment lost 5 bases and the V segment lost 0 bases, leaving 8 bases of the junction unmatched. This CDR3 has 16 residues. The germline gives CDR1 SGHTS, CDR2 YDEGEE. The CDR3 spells CASSLAPGQTDNEQFF. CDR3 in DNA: TGTGCCAGCAGCTTGGCTCCGGGACAGACTGACAATGAGCAGTTCTTC.

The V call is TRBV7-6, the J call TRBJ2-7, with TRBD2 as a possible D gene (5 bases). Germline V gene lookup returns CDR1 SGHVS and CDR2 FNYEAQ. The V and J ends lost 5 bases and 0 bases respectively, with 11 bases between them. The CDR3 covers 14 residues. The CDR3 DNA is TGTGCCAGCAGCCTGGGGAGTCCCTCCTACGAGCAGTACTTC. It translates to CASSLGSPSYEQYF. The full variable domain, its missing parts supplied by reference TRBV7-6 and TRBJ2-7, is GAGVSQSPRYKVTKRGQDVALRCDPISGHVSLYWYRQALGQGPEFLTYFNYEAQQDKSGLPNDRFSAERPEGSISTLTIQRTEQRDSAMYRCASSLGSPSYEQYFGPGTRLTVT.